Shown below are 26 T cell receptor beta chains from a single sample sequenced in a study of OX40 agonist ivuxolimab in advanced cancers. Method: immunoSEQ multiplex PCR; TCRdb's copy keeps in-frame clones and lacks some. This table holds some 42,000 clones, more than 80% found once. Sequenced here: CD4+ or CD8+ T cells sorted from blood, sampled in a trial of the OX40 agonist ivuxolimab. The source is an adult with an advanced solid tumor such as melanoma, head and neck, liver or kidney cancer.

This sequence joins TRBV23-1 and TRBJ1-1; no firm D call. TRBV23-1 is identified as an open reading frame with a role that is uncertain. V gave up 2 bases and J gave up 0 bases, with 28 bases separating them. This CDR3 region has 21 residues. Here the CDR3 DNA reads TGCGCCAGCAGTCAACCTAATGGGAAGACACGCTACCTCGGGATGAACACTGAAGCTTTCTTT. This encodes CASSQPNGKTRYLGMNTEAFF.

The gene calls are TRBV9 and TRBJ2-2; TRBD2 aligns across 7 bases. V shed 3 bases and J 8 bases; nucleotides not matched to a gene: 10. CDR1 and CDR2 (germline): SGDLS, YYNGEE. This CDR3 contains 15 residues. CDR3 region: CASSEVGRERGELFF. DNA of the CDR3: TGTGCCAGCAGCGAGGTGGGGCGGGAGCGTGGGGAGCTGTTTTTT.

The chain joins TRBV6-6 to TRBJ1-2; D gene unclear. In germline, CDR1 is MNHNY, CDR2 SVGAGI (reference sequence). The V and J ends lost 6 bases and 8 bases respectively, with 10 bases between them. This CDR3 spans 11 amino acids. The CDR3 coding sequence is TGTGCCAGCAGCCCGGGCCCCGGCTACACCTTC. Its protein is CASSPGPGYTF.

This clone was counted once. V and J are TRBV20-1 and TRBJ1-4; weak D call: TRBD1 (6 bases). This CDR3 is 11 amino acids long. Trimming pared 4 bases from V and 6 bases from J, leaving 6 bases between. The V gene's germline CDR1 is DFQATT and CDR2 SNEGSKA (reference sequence). The CDR3 DNA is TGCAGTGCTAACAGGGATGAAAAACTGTTTTTT. Translating it yields CSANRDEKLFF.

The V call is TRBV5-1, the J call TRBJ2-7; TRBD2 matches at 14 bases. Per the germline V gene, CDR1 is SGHRS and CDR2 is YFSETQ. The trim removed 0 bases at V and 4 bases at J, leaving 9 bases unmatched. CDR3 length: 18 residues. The CDR3 region is CASSLDPGLAGERYEQYF. CDR3 DNA: TGCGCCAGCAGCTTGGATCCGGGACTAGCGGGAGAGAGATACGAGCAGTACTTC.

CDR3 residues: CASSSLAGAPGELFF. CDR3 DNA sequence: TGTGCCAGCAGCTCCTTAGCGGGAGCCCCCGGGGAGCTGTTTTTT. The J gene is TRBJ2-2, the V gene TRBV5-5, with TRBD2 matching over 9 bases. With V trimmed by 3 bases and J by 6 bases, 6 bases remained unmatched. The length of the CDR3 is 15 residues. Germline CDR1 is SGHKS and CDR2 is YYEKEE (reference sequence).

V usage is TRBV30 and J usage is TRBJ2-1; TRBD1 matches at 9 bases. This CDR3 is built from 15 residues. V was clipped by 3 bases and J by 7 bases; unmatched bases: 10. Germline CDR1 and CDR2: GTSNPN and SVGIG (reference sequence). The CDR3 DNA reads as TGTGCCTGGAGGGGATCCGGGACAGGGACAAATGAGCAGTTCTTC. This translates into CAWRGSGTGTNEQFF.

The genes are TRBV5-1 and TRBJ2-1, with 10 positions matching TRBD2. After removal of 2 bases from V and 0 bases from J, the junction contained 11 bases not matched to a gene. The CDR3 sequence is 19 residues long. In germline, CDR1 is SGHRS, CDR2 YFSETQ. The CDR3 region is CASSFGLAGDLSSYNEQFF. In DNA, the CDR3 is TGCGCCAGCAGCTTCGGGCTAGCGGGAGACCTGAGCTCCTACAATGAGCAGTTCTTC.

In its sample, this clone was seen a few times. The rearrangement uses TRBV6-5 and TRBJ1-5, with TRBD1 matching over 7 bases. CDR3 size: 15 residues. V trimming: 6 bases; J trimming: 5 bases; junction bases outside the gene matches: 10. Germline assignment: CDR1 MNHEY and CDR2 SVGAGI. The CDR3 region is CASSSLQGTHQPQHF. CDR3 DNA: TGTGCCAGCAGCTCCCTACAGGGGACCCATCAGCCCCAGCATTTT.

The V and J genes are TRBV28 and TRBJ2-1; tentative D call: TRBD2 (6 bases). Looked up from germline, CDR1 is MDHEN and CDR2 is SYDVKM. The CDR3 runs to 15 residues. V dropped 3 bases and J dropped 4 bases, with 13 bases sitting between them. The CDR3 is CASSLTGGAYNEQFF. In DNA form, the CDR3 reads TGTGCCAGCAGTTTGACCGGGGGTGCTTACAATGAGCAGTTCTTC.

The CDR3 region is CASSTGQGNTIYF. Written as DNA, the CDR3 is TGTGCCAGCAGCACCGGACAGGGAAACACCATATATTTT. V gene TRBV11-3 combines with J gene TRBJ1-3, with D possibly being TRBD1 (6 bases). CDR1 and CDR2 from the germline V gene are SGHNT and YENEEA. V lost 5 bases, J lost 4 bases, and 9 bases lay in between. The CDR3 is 13 residues long.

This clone was seen once. The chain employs TRBV7-3 and TRBJ2-5; D unresolved. V lost 0 bases to trimming and J lost 5 bases, with 7 bases between them. The germline V gene has CDR1 SGHTA and CDR2 FQGTGA. The CDR3 covers 13 residues. The DNA for the CDR3 is TGTGCCAGCAGCTTAACCTCATTGGAGACCCAGTACTTC. It encodes CASSLTSLETQYF.

The chain joins TRBV5-4 to TRBJ1-1; D gene ambiguous. Trimming left V 0 bases short and J 3 bases short, with 12 bases between. This CDR3 region has 15 residues. Germline V gene lookup returns CDR1 SGHNT and CDR2 YYREEE (reference sequence). CDR3 loop: CASSLGPRQDTEAFF. In nucleotides, the CDR3 is TGTGCCAGCAGCTTGGGTCCGCGTCAGGACACTGAAGCTTTCTTT.

The V and J genes are TRBV6-6 and TRBJ1-2; D is possibly TRBD1 (5 bases). Trimming took 2 bases from V and 5 from J, leaving 9 bases between them. This CDR3 has 13 residues. Germline V gene sequence: CDR1 MNHNY, CDR2 SVGAGI (reference sequence). The CDR3 region has the DNA TGTGCCAGCAGTTACCTGCAGGGATATGGCTACACCTTC. This encodes CASSYLQGYGYTF.

The chain links TRBV11-1 to TRBJ2-7, with a tentative D call TRBD2 (6 bases). Germline assignment: CDR1 SGHAT and CDR2 FQDESV (reference sequence). This CDR3 is built from 15 residues. Between the trimmed V and J ends, which lost 2 bases and 3 bases, there was a span of 14 bases. CDR3 DNA: TGTGCCAGCAGCTTAACGGGGGTGCGGAGCTACGAGCAGTACTTC. The encoded protein is CASSLTGVRSYEQYF.

V usage is TRBV30 and J usage is TRBJ2-7; D unresolved. CDR3 length equals 12 residues. Germline V gives CDR1 GTSNPN, CDR2 SVGIG (reference sequence). V lost 6 bases and J lost 3, with 12 bases in between. The CDR3 DNA reads TGTGCCTGCGTTAAGGACGGCTACGAGCAGTACTTC. Translation: CACVKDGYEQYF.

This chain connects TRBV6-5 to TRBJ2-2; 11 bases fit TRBD2. CDR3 length equals 15 residues. V lost 8 bases and J lost 3; bases outside the gene matches: 5. Germline loops: CDR1 MNHEY, CDR2 SVGAGI. CDR3 protein: CASRGTSGYTGELFF. The CDR3 DNA is TGTGCCAGCCGCGGGACTAGCGGTTACACCGGGGAGCTGTTTTTT.

This clone showed up just once. The rearrangement links TRBV18 to TRBJ2-6; no clear D. V lost 3 bases and J lost 0, with 12 bases in between. The CDR3 length is 17 residues. The V gene's germline CDR1 is KGHSH and CDR2 LQKENI. CDR3 sequence reads: CASSPHGPGSGANVLTF. The CDR3 region has the DNA TGTGCCAGCTCACCCCATGGGCCGGGCTCTGGGGCCAACGTCCTGACTTTC.

The V call is TRBV6-1, the J call TRBJ1-5; D ambiguous. The CDR3 is 15 residues long. Germline CDR1 MNHNS, CDR2 SASEGT. With 1 base removed from V and 4 bases from J, the gap between germline ends came to 11 bases. CDR3 sequence reads: CASSEGSWVNQPQHF. The CDR3 DNA reads as TGTGCCAGCAGTGAAGGTTCTTGGGTTAATCAGCCCCAGCATTTT.

This chain joins TRBV19 and TRBJ2-2, with D uncertain. Germline CDR1 reads LNHDA; CDR2 reads SQIVND (reference sequence). This CDR3 region has 15 residues. Deletions cut 7 bases from V and 0 bases from J, with 12 bases between. CDR3 in DNA: TGTGCCAGTATAGCAATCGGATCGAACACCGGGGAGCTGTTTTTT. The encoded protein is CASIAIGSNTGELFF.

The gene calls are TRBV5-4 and TRBJ2-3, with 8 bases fitting TRBD1. The CDR3 covers 16 residues. V gave up 4 bases and J gave up 6 bases; unmatched junction bases: 13. CDR1 SGHNT and CDR2 YYREEE come from the germline V gene (reference sequence). The CDR3 DNA sequence: TGTGCCAGCAGCGACCCGGGACAGGAGAAACAGGATACGCAGTATTTT. It translates to CASSDPGQEKQDTQYF.

This rearrangement joins TRBV7-2 to TRBJ2-7; 7 bases fit TRBD1. This CDR3 is 13 amino acids long. Germline V gives CDR1 SGHTA, CDR2 FQGNSA. The V and J ends lost 5 bases and 11 bases, in that order; junction bases with no gene match: 12. The chain's CDR3 is CASSRRQGDKEYF. The CDR3 coding sequence is TGTGCCAGCAGCCGCCGACAGGGTGATAAGGAGTACTTC.

The chain uses TRBV6-4 and TRBJ2-3; 9 bases fit TRBD2. This CDR3 region has 15 residues. V lost 3 bases to trimming and J lost 5 bases; unmatched junction nucleotides: 6. Germline assignment: CDR1 MRHNA and CDR2 SNTAGT. CDR3 coding DNA: TGTGCCAGCAGTGAGGCGGGAGGGCCCGGAGATACGCAGTATTTT. Translating gives CASSEAGGPGDTQYF.

The rearrangement links TRBV4-1 to TRBJ2-1, with 10 bases matching TRBD2. The J segment lost 3 bases and the V segment lost 0 bases, leaving 8 bases of the junction unmatched. CDR1 and CDR2 from the germline V gene are MGHRA and YSYEKL. The CDR3 is 18 amino acids. CDR3 amino acids: CASSQDRGTSGVYNEQFF. CDR3 nucleotides: TGCGCCAGCAGCCAAGATCGAGGTACTAGCGGGGTCTACAATGAGCAGTTCTTC.

The rearrangement joins TRBV29-1 to TRBJ1-1; D call uncertain. V dropped 4 bases and J dropped 10 bases, with 10 bases sitting between them. The CDR3 length is 10 residues. Germline V lookup: CDR1 SQVTM, CDR2 ANQGSEA. As DNA, the CDR3 is TGCAGCGTTGGTAGGGCGAGAGCTTTCTTT. This sequence encodes CSVGRARAFF. The full variable domain, with the rest looked up from reference TRBV29-1 and TRBJ1-1, is SAVISQKPSRDICQRGTSLTIQCQVDSQVTMMFWYRQQPGQSLTLIATANQGSEATYESGFVIDKFPISRPNLTFSTLTVSNMSPEDSSIYLCSVGRARAFFGQGTRLTVV.

V is TRBV5-1 and J is TRBJ1-1, with D uncertain. This CDR3 contains 13 residues. Per the germline V gene, CDR1 is SGHRS and CDR2 is YFSETQ. V gave up 0 bases and J gave up 4 bases, with 7 bases separating them. CDR3 DNA: TGCGCCAGCAGCTTGGAGGCAGCCACTGAAGCTTTCTTT. Its protein product is CASSLEAATEAFF. Variable domain in full (rest from reference TRBV5-1 and TRBJ1-1): KAGVTQTPRYLIKTRGQQVTLSCSPISGHRSVSWYQQTPGQGLQFLFEYFSETQRNKGNFPGRFSGRQFSNSRSEMNVSTLELGDSALYLCASSLEAATEAFFGQGTRLTVV.